The 27 T cell receptor beta chains below were found in one sample sequenced in a study of brain T cells in children with intractable seizures. The repertoire was sequenced with immunoSEQ multiplex PCR; TCRdb's copy has only in-frame clones and lacks some. The profile shows around 340,000 clones, about 93% of them singletons. Time point meaning: blood from clinic visit 5 months post-surgery; TSC patient then seizure free. The starting material was peripheral blood, obtained approximately 5 months after surgery. The receptor source for this set is a boy under two years old with tuberous sclerosis and intractable seizures.

The rearrangement joins TRBV2 to TRBJ2-7; 11 positions match TRBD2. Germline trimming cut 2 bases from V and 0 bases from J; bases unmatched to any gene: 9. Germline V CDR1 and CDR2: SNHLY, FYNNEI. This CDR3 region has 18 residues. The CDR3 sequence is CASSEPIPGTSGSYEQYF. The CDR3 region has the DNA TGTGCCAGCAGTGAACCTATCCCCGGGACTAGCGGCTCCTACGAGCAGTACTTC.

The chain carries TRBV12-5 and TRBJ2-1; TRBD2 matches at 15 bases. The CDR3 loop spans 20 amino acids. Germline values: CDR1 LGHNT, CDR2 FRNRAP. With 3 bases clipped from V and 0 bases from J, the junction kept 9 bases outside the gene matches. The CDR3 loop is CASGLSGLAGGPSSYNEQFF. The CDR3, as DNA: TGTGCTAGTGGTTTAAGTGGACTAGCGGGAGGGCCCAGCTCCTACAATGAGCAGTTCTTC.

The rearrangement links TRBV6-1 to TRBJ1-1, with D possibly TRBD1 on 6 matching bases. This CDR3 spans 16 amino acids. Germline assignment: CDR1 MNHNS and CDR2 SASEGT. Trimming shortened V by 4 bases and J by 0 bases, and 15 bases separated the two germline ends. The DNA of the CDR3 is TGTGCCAGCAGTGTTCTCGCAGGGGCTATGAACACTGAAGCTTTCTTT. Translating gives CASSVLAGAMNTEAFF.

The J gene is TRBJ1-4, the V gene TRBV12-3 or TRBV12-4; D is uncertain. Deletions cut 6 bases from V and 0 bases from J, with 5 bases between. There are 13 residues in the CDR3. As DNA, the CDR3 is TGTGCCAGCAGCCTAGCAACTAATGAAAAACTGTTTTTT. It is translated as CASSLATNEKLFF.

The chain recombines TRBV24-1 with TRBJ1-4; the D gene is possibly TRBD1 (5 bases). The CDR3 consists of 15 residues. Germline CDR1 reads KGHDR; CDR2 reads SFDVKD. V lost 12 bases and J 3 bases, leaving 19 bases between the germline ends. The CDR3, as DNA: TGTGCCGCGGAGGGCGGGGCGTCGGCTAATGAAAAACTGTTTTTT. Its protein is CAAEGGASANEKLFF.

This clone was observed once. The rearrangement joins TRBV27 to TRBJ1-1; TRBD1 agrees at 9 bases. Per the germline V gene, CDR1 is MNHEY and CDR2 is SMNVEV (reference sequence). Trimming removed 5 bases from V and 10 bases from J; junction bases left unmatched: 11. The CDR3 extends over 14 amino acids. The CDR3 DNA reads as TGTGCCAGCAGTGAGTACAGGGGGCGGGGAATAGCTTTCTTT. Amino acid sequence: CASSEYRGRGIAFF.

Concerning this clone: Since a much larger clone is just one base distant, this may be a read error. The genes are TRBV7-2 and TRBJ1-1; no clear D. From germline, CDR1 is SGHTA and CDR2 FQGNSA. The CDR3 runs to 13 residues. The V gene lost 5 bases and the J gene lost 0 bases, with 7 bases spanning the gap. DNA for the CDR3: TGTGCCAGCAGCCAAACAGTGAACACTGAAGCTTTCTTT. This encodes CASSQTVNTEAFF.

The rearrangement uses TRBV10-3 and TRBJ1-2, with a tentative D call TRBD1 (5 bases). The CDR3 sequence is 14 residues long. Trimming took 3 bases from V and 6 from J, leaving 14 bases between them. In germline, CDR1 is ENHRY, CDR2 SYGVKD. Here the CDR3 reads CAISETGGEDGYTF. CDR3 sequence (DNA): TGTGCCATCAGTGAAACGGGGGGTGAGGATGGCTACACCTTC.

The chain joins TRBV24-1 to TRBJ2-1; the match to TRBD2 covers 7 bases. CDR1 and CDR2 from the germline V gene are KGHDR and SFDVKD. V trimming: 7 bases; J trimming: 11 bases; junction bases outside the gene matches: 10. There are 13 residues in the CDR3. The CDR3 reads CATSLGGSGQQFF. In nucleotides, the CDR3 is TGTGCCACCAGCCTGGGCGGGAGTGGGCAGCAGTTCTTC.

The gene calls are TRBV3-1 (or the pseudogene TRBV3-2) and TRBJ2-7; TRBD2 matches at 9 bases. This CDR3 spans 14 amino acids. The junction had 3 bases not matched to a gene; V was cut back by 3 bases and J by 3 bases. Germline V gene data show CDR1 as LGHDT and CDR2 as YNNKEL (reference sequence). The CDR3 DNA sequence: TGTGCCAGCAGCCAGGGCGGGAGGGGCTACGAGCAGTACTTC. Amino acid sequence: CASSQGGRGYEQYF.

The V call is TRBV4-2, the J call TRBJ1-4; D is perhaps TRBD1 (5 bases). Germline loops: CDR1 LGHNA, CDR2 YNFKEQ. The V and J ends lost 4 bases and 4 bases respectively, with 13 bases between them. The CDR3 contains 15 residues. CDR3 nucleotides: TGTGCCAGCAGCCTAAGTGGGGACGATAATGAAAAACTGTTTTTT. Translating gives CASSLSGDDNEKLFF.

As concerns this clone: Additional DNA sequences in this sample encode the identical CDR3. CDR3 protein: CASRDSLNTEAFF. DNA for the CDR3: TGTGCCAGCAGGGACTCTTTGAACACTGAAGCTTTCTTT. The rearrangement uses TRBV2 and TRBJ1-1; no clear D. CDR1 and CDR2 (germline): SNHLY, FYNNEI. V shed 6 bases and J shed 0 bases, with 8 bases lying between them. This CDR3 comprises 13 residues.

The V call is TRBV24-1, the J call TRBJ1-2; tentative D call: TRBD1 (5 bases). V dropped 6 bases and J dropped 4 bases, with 8 bases sitting between them. This CDR3 has 12 residues. The germline V gene encodes CDR1 KGHDR and CDR2 SFDVKD. The CDR3 loop is CATSQGGYGYTF. The CDR3, as DNA: TGTGCCACCAGTCAGGGAGGCTATGGCTACACCTTC.

By share, this clone counts as medium-sized (0.01 to 0.1%). The chain has TRBV29-1 and TRBJ1-1, with 7 bases that match TRBD1. Germline V gene data show CDR1 as SQVTM and CDR2 as ANQGSEA. The CDR3 runs 13 residues. Trimming removed 7 bases from V and 1 base from J; junction bases left unmatched: 6. The chain's CDR3 is CSGAWTGNTEAFF. DNA for the CDR3: TGCAGCGGGGCTTGGACAGGGAACACTGAAGCTTTCTTT.

The V and J genes are TRBV19 and TRBJ2-1; D uncertain. This CDR3 is 11 amino acids long. Per the germline V gene, CDR1 is LNHDA and CDR2 is SQIVND (reference sequence). V was shortened by 1 base and J by 10 bases, with 5 bases between the two germline ends. The CDR3 DNA sequence: TGTGCCAGTAGTATAGGGGCAGAGCAGTTCTTC. It specifies CASSIGAEQFF.

In its sample, this clone was seen once. The chain joins TRBV5-6 to TRBJ1-1, with D unresolved. V gave up 3 bases and J gave up 0 bases, with 15 bases separating them. The CDR3 is made up of 16 amino acids. Germline-derived CDR1 and CDR2 are SGHDT and YYEEEE. CDR3 nucleotide sequence: TGTGCCAGCAGCTCCCCGGAAGGCCTGATGAACACTGAAGCTTTCTTT. Its protein product is CASSSPEGLMNTEAFF. Drawing the rest from reference TRBV5-6 and TRBJ1-1, the complete variable domain is DAGVTQSPTHLIKTRGQQVTLRCSPKSGHDTVSWYQQALGQGPQFIFQYYEEEERQRGNFPDRFSGHQFPNYSSELNVNALLLGDSALYLCASSSPEGLMNTEAFFGQGTRLTVV.

Concerning this clone itself: The junction does not match germline at one end; this may be a read error. The chain combines TRBV7-7 with TRBJ2-7; 9 bases match TRBD1. The CDR3 loop spans 17 amino acids. Germline loops: CDR1 SSHAT, CDR2 FNYEAQ (reference sequence). CDR3 amino acids: CASSLGARDRAPYEQYF. CDR3 coding DNA: TGTGCTAGCAGCTTAGGGGCACGGGACAGGGCCCCCTACGAGCAGTACTTC.

The V and J genes are TRBV11-2 and TRBJ2-1, with D unresolved. The CDR3 totals 15 residues. The V gene's germline CDR1 is SGHAT and CDR2 FQNNGV. The V gene lost 1 base and the J gene lost 8 bases, with 15 bases spanning the gap. The CDR3 DNA reads TGTGCCAGCAGCTTAGTTTTCCGGATCGGCGATGAGCAGTTCTTC. This gives the protein CASSLVFRIGDEQFF.

This clone was observed once. The chain uses TRBV25-1 and TRBJ1-4; tentative D call: TRBD1 (5 bases). V lost 5 bases, J lost 4 bases, and 14 bases lay in between. The CDR3 runs to 15 residues. Germline V gene data show CDR1 as MGHDK and CDR2 as SYGVNS. DNA of the CDR3: TGTGCCAGCAGTCGAGAGTGGGGGGGTAATGAAAAACTGTTTTTT. Protein: CASSREWGGNEKLFF. The full variable domain, rest sourced from reference TRBV25-1 and TRBJ1-4, is EADIYQTPRYLVIGTGKKITLECSQTMGHDKMYWYQQDPGMELHLIHYSYGVNSTEKGDLSSESTVSRIRTEHFPLTLESARPSHTSQYLCASSREWGGNEKLFFGSGTQLSVL.

The chain is built from TRBV5-6 and TRBJ1-4, with 9 bases identical to TRBD1. V shed 3 bases, J shed 7 bases, and the junction held 7 bases outside the gene matches. The CDR3 sequence is 15 residues long. Germline loops: CDR1 SGHDT, CDR2 YYEEEE. The CDR3 loop is CASSSSGQGGEKLFF. CDR3 in DNA: TGTGCCAGCAGCTCTTCGGGACAGGGTGGTGAAAAACTGTTTTTT. The full variable domain, rest sourced from reference TRBV5-6 and TRBJ1-4, is DAGVTQSPTHLIKTRGQQVTLRCSPKSGHDTVSWYQQALGQGPQFIFQYYEEEERQRGNFPDRFSGHQFPNYSSELNVNALLLGDSALYLCASSSSGQGGEKLFFGSGTQLSVL.

V and J are TRBV24-1 and TRBJ2-2; 10 bases match TRBD2. After removal of 4 bases from V and 3 bases from J, the junction contained 1 base not matched to a gene. Germline V gene data show CDR1 as KGHDR and CDR2 as SFDVKD. The CDR3 sequence is 15 residues long. For the CDR3, the DNA is TGTGCCACCAGTGACCTAGCGGGAGACACCGGGGAGCTGTTTTTT. Its protein product is CATSDLAGDTGELFF.

The sample holds a few counts of this clone. The rearrangement joins TRBV10-1 to TRBJ1-1; the D gene is possibly TRBD1 (6 bases). Germline lookup yields CDR1 WNHNN and CDR2 SYGVQD (reference sequence). V dropped 5 bases and J dropped 3 bases, with 13 bases sitting between them. CDR3 length: 14 amino acids. CDR3 in DNA: TGCGCCAGCAGTCCGGACAGCATGTACACTGAAGCTTTCTTT. Translating it yields CASSPDSMYTEAFF.

This sequence joins TRBV29-1 and TRBJ1-2; D uncertain. The length of the CDR3 is 13 residues. Germline CDR1 is SQVTM and CDR2 is ANQGSEA. Trimming removed 4 bases from V and 8 bases from J, with 17 bases in between. CDR3 coding DNA: TGCAGCGTTGTAAAGGGCAGAAGTGGAGGCTACACCTTC. Its protein product is CSVVKGRSGGYTF.

The genes are TRBV4-1 and TRBJ2-7, with a weak D call TRBD2 (6 bases). This CDR3 has 15 amino acids. Trimming took 2 bases from V and 1 from J, leaving 12 bases between them. Germline CDR1 MGHRA, CDR2 YSYEKL. The CDR3 nucleotides read TGCGCCAGCAGCCAAACTCCGGGGGAGTCCTACGAGCAGTACTTC. Residues: CASSQTPGESYEQYF.

The chain employs TRBV11-2 and TRBJ1-5, with a tentative D call TRBD1 (5 bases). CDR1 and CDR2 from the germline V gene are SGHAT and FQNNGV. The CDR3 is 16 residues long. V lost 0 bases to trimming and J lost 6 bases, with 15 bases between them. CDR3 sequence reads: CASSLDHGGSGQPQHF. In DNA form, the CDR3 reads TGTGCCAGCAGCTTAGATCATGGGGGATCCGGTCAGCCCCAGCATTTT.

The chain couples TRBV6-5 to TRBJ1-2, with 8 positions matching TRBD1. Germline CDR1 is MNHEY and CDR2 is SVGAGI. V trimming: 0 bases; J trimming: 12 bases; junction bases outside the gene matches: 6. This CDR3 spans 13 amino acids. The CDR3 region is CASSYSRDRLNTF. CDR3 nucleotides: TGTGCCAGCAGTTACTCGAGGGACAGGTTAAACACCTTC.

This clone occurred once. The genes are TRBV11-3 and TRBJ1-2; D unclear. V was clipped by 4 bases and J by 8 bases, with 17 bases between them. The CDR3 sequence is 14 residues long. Looked up from germline, CDR1 is SGHNT and CDR2 is YENEEA. Here the CDR3 reads CASSSYQDWGGYTF. The CDR3 DNA reads as TGTGCCAGCAGCTCGTACCAGGATTGGGGAGGCTACACCTTC. Full variable domain (remainder filled in from reference TRBV11-3 and TRBJ1-2): EAGVVQSPRYKIIEKKQPVAFWCNPISGHNTLYWYLQNLGQGPELLIRYENEEAVDDSQLPKDRFSAERLKGVDSTLKIQPAELGDSAVYLCASSSYQDWGGYTFGSGTRLTVV.